The present entry profiles one T cell receptor (beta chain) with its context. This CDR3 comprises 14 residues. The V and J ends lost 5 bases and 5 bases respectively, with 15 bases between them. Per the germline V gene, CDR1 is SGHAT and CDR2 is FQNNGV. PCR primers comprised 60 Vbeta and 13 Jbeta primers. Sequencing was performed with immunoSEQ multiplex PCR; in TCRdb, only in-frame clones are kept and a portion is missing. Of 80,000 or so clones listed, about two thirds are singletons. This record belongs to a study of cytomegalovirus exposure and HLA in healthy donors. As for the study in general: Falling in the Caucasian-associated ancestry cluster were 81% of around 370 genotyped donors.

The TCR comes from a man under 40 in good health and CMV-seropositive. The chain carries TRBV11-2 and TRBJ1-2; D ambiguous. The specimen was PBMCs. CDR3 loop: CASSPSGLGYGYTF. The DNA of the CDR3 is TGTGCCAGCAGCCCCAGCGGGCTTGGATATGGCTACACCTTC.